One and the same sample provided the 20 T cell receptor beta chains below, sequenced in a study of T cell repertoires in cytomegalovirus infection. TCRdb used MiXCR to reprocess the reads, holding one entry per CDR3 protein. The table includes a few hundred thousand distinct CDR3 sequences, over 35% detected once. No antigen has been assigned to these receptors. The specimen comprised cultured PBMCs, sampled from culture after CMV antigen stimulation. Every receptor here comes from a human donor in good health (CMV status not recorded). Some clones in this sample may be carry-over from other donors' samples.

V usage is TRBV12-3 or TRBV12-4 and J usage is TRBJ1-6; D gene uncertain. The CDR3 sequence is 14 residues long. V was cut by 0 bases and J by 7 bases, with 7 bases left in between. CDR3 residues: CASSLAGPNSPLHF. The CDR3, as DNA: TGTGCCAGCAGTTTAGCTGGACCCAATTCACCCCTCCACTTT.

This clonotype has just one count. CDR3 amino acids: CAISPTGSSYNEQFF. The CDR3 nucleotides are TGTGCCATCAGTCCAACAGGGAGCTCCTACAATGAGCAGTTCTTC. The rearrangement links TRBV10-3 to TRBJ2-1; a weak D match, TRBD1 (6 bases). Trimming left V 5 bases short and J 0 bases short, with 11 bases between. The germline V gene encodes CDR1 ENHRY and CDR2 SYGVKD. The CDR3 spans 15 residues.

The chain couples TRBV6-1 to TRBJ2-3; 10 bases align to TRBD2. Germline V gene lookup returns CDR1 MNHNS and CDR2 SASEGT. J lost 2 bases, V lost 5 bases, and 1 base had no gene match. This CDR3 is built from 14 residues. CDR3 amino acids: CASSTSGVTDTQYF. CDR3 sequence (DNA): TGTGCCAGCAGTACTAGCGGGGTCACAGATACGCAGTATTTT.

The chain recombines TRBV7-9 with TRBJ2-2; D not certain. The V gene's germline CDR1 is SEHNR and CDR2 FQNEAQ (reference sequence). V lost 6 bases and J 0 bases, leaving 14 bases between the germline ends. The CDR3 is 16 amino acids. The CDR3 DNA follows: TGTGCCAGCAGTTTATCGGACGGTTCGAACACCGGGGAGCTGTTTTTT. Amino acid sequence: CASSLSDGSNTGELFF.

This clonotype came up many times. The rearrangement links TRBV10-3 to TRBJ2-2, with D possibly being TRBD1 (6 bases). V was pared by 2 bases and J by 2 bases, with 12 bases between. The germline gives CDR1 ENHRY, CDR2 SYGVKD. The CDR3 length is 16 residues. CDR3 loop: CAISELQGLNTGELFF. CDR3 nucleotide sequence: TGTGCCATCAGTGAGCTACAGGGCCTTAACACCGGGGAGCTGTTTTTT.

The rearrangement joins TRBV28 to TRBJ2-7; 8 positions match TRBD2. The CDR3 totals 15 residues. Germline CDR1 MDHEN, CDR2 SYDVKM. Unmatched junction bases numbered 7, after V lost 6 bases and J lost 0 bases. CDR3 coding DNA: TGTGCCAGCAGGTTAGCGGGGCACAGCTCCTACGAGCAGTACTTC. It codes for CASRLAGHSSYEQYF.

This clonotype has only a few counts. V usage is TRBV7-4 and J usage is TRBJ2-1; TRBD1 matches at 10 bases. Per the germline V gene, CDR1 is SGHVT and CDR2 is SQSDAQ. The CDR3 length is 17 residues. Unmatched junction bases numbered 14, after V lost 5 bases and J lost 7 bases. The DNA of the CDR3 is TGTGCCAGCAGCCCCAGGAACGACAGGGGGCGCGAAAATGAGCAGTTCTTC. Amino acids: CASSPRNDRGRENEQFF.

The J gene is TRBJ1-1, the V gene TRBV18; 7 positions match TRBD1. V lost 1 base, J lost 1 base, and 15 bases stayed unmatched. Germline V gene lookup returns CDR1 KGHSH and CDR2 LQKENI. The CDR3 is made up of 19 amino acids. The CDR3 DNA reads TGTGCCAGCTCACCACGGACAGGTAGTTCGTATTACCCGAACACTGAAGCTTTCTTT. Its translation is CASSPRTGSSYYPNTEAFF.

V is TRBV20-1 and J is TRBJ2-3, with 9 nucleotides matching TRBD2. The CDR3 covers 16 residues. CDR1 DFQATT and CDR2 SNEGSKA come from the germline V gene (reference sequence). Trimming cost V 0 bases and J 2 bases; bases outside gene matches: 6. CDR3 protein: CSARDKASGITDTQYF. As DNA, the CDR3 is TGCAGTGCTAGAGATAAGGCTAGCGGGATCACAGATACGCAGTATTTT.

This rearrangement joins TRBV12-3 or TRBV12-4 to TRBJ2-1; TRBD2 is a possible D gene (6 bases). V was cut by 2 bases and J by 9 bases, with 14 bases left in between. This CDR3 comprises 14 residues. Here the CDR3 reads CASSLFGQGGEQFF. The CDR3 DNA follows: TGTGCCAGCAGTTTATTTGGGCAGGGAGGTGAGCAGTTCTTC.

This clonotype was found a few times. CDR3 amino acids: CATSRGYTEAFF. The CDR3 DNA is TGTGCCACCTCCCGAGGGTACACTGAAGCTTTCTTT. This chain connects TRBV15 to TRBJ1-1, with D uncertain. The germline gives CDR1 LNHNV, CDR2 YYDKDF (reference sequence). The V gene lost 8 bases and the J gene lost 3 bases, with 10 bases spanning the gap. CDR3 size: 12 residues.

This clonotype was seen repeatedly, ten times or more. CDR3 nucleotide sequence: TGTGCCAGCAGTTACACCTACGAGCAGTACTTC. Its protein product is CASSYTYEQYF. The chain employs TRBV6-2 or TRBV6-3 and TRBJ2-7; D gene ambiguous. Germline loops: CDR1 MNHEY, CDR2 SVGEGT. The CDR3 runs 11 residues. V lost 2 bases and J 2 bases, leaving 1 base between the germline ends.

The rearrangement uses TRBV29-1 and TRBJ2-5; a possible D gene is TRBD2 (5 bases). CDR1 and CDR2 (germline): SQVTM, ANQGSEA. V lost 5 bases and J 4 bases, leaving 17 bases between the germline ends. CDR3 length equals 14 residues. Here the CDR3 DNA reads TGCAGCGTTAGAGGGAGAAGGGCGGCAGAGACCCAGTACTTC. Translation: CSVRGRRAAETQYF.

This clonotype was observed a handful of times. The gene calls are TRBV5-1 and TRBJ1-3; D possibly corresponds to TRBD1 (6 bases). The V gene lost 4 bases and the J gene lost 4 bases, with 24 bases spanning the gap. The length of the CDR3 is 18 residues. Germline CDR1 and CDR2: SGHRS and YFSETQ. The CDR3 reads CASSRDKGQPLAGNTIYF. For the CDR3, the DNA is TGCGCCAGCAGCCGAGATAAAGGACAGCCACTTGCCGGAAACACCATATATTTT.

The rearrangement links TRBV6-2 or TRBV6-3 to TRBJ2-7; D possibly corresponds to TRBD2 (5 bases). The CDR3 is made up of 15 amino acids. Trimming removed 0 bases at V and 2 bases at J, with 11 bases between. CDR1 MNHEY and CDR2 SVGEGT come from the germline V gene. The chain's CDR3 is CASSYSRAGAYEQYF. CDR3 DNA: TGTGCCAGCAGTTACTCGAGGGCGGGCGCCTACGAGCAGTACTTC.

This clonotype came up many times. No conserved phenylalanine or tryptophan is present at the end of the CDR3, so a read error is the likely explanation. It is unclear where the CDR3 begins or ends on the DNA, so no DNA is shown, and the CDR3 is as TCRdb lists it. The genes are TRBV7-8 and TRBJ2-7. From germline, CDR1 is SGHVS and CDR2 FQNEAQ. Counting both end residues, the CDR3 totals 10 amino acids. The CDR3 sequence is CASSLAHPRD.

The rearrangement links TRBV7-9 to TRBJ2-1, with 8 bases lining up with TRBD1. Germline V lookup: CDR1 SEHNR, CDR2 FQNEAQ (reference sequence). The CDR3 length is 15 residues. V shed 5 bases and J 3 bases; nucleotides not matched to a gene: 6. DNA of the CDR3: TGTGCCAGCAGCCCTGACAGGGGAGACTACAATGAGCAGTTCTTC. It encodes CASSPDRGDYNEQFF.

This clonotype has just a few counts. The rearrangement uses TRBV19 and TRBJ1-1, with a possible D match to TRBD1 (6 bases). Trimming took off 7 bases at V and 4 bases at J, with 19 bases between the two ends. CDR1 is LNHDA and CDR2 is SQIVND in the germline V gene (reference sequence). The CDR3 length is 15 residues. The CDR3 region is CASTSQGIESTEAFF. For the CDR3, the DNA is TGTGCCAGTACCTCACAGGGAATCGAAAGCACTGAAGCTTTCTTT.

This clonotype was detected ten times or more. The chain uses TRBV7-8 and TRBJ1-5; D is undetermined. Germline assignment: CDR1 SGHVS and CDR2 FQNEAQ. There are 15 residues in the CDR3. V was trimmed by 2 bases and J by 0 bases, leaving 8 bases between them. The DNA for the CDR3 is TGTGCCAGCAGCTTAAGGAGGATTAGCAATCAGCCCCAGCATTTT. Encoded protein: CASSLRRISNQPQHF.

V and J are TRBV29-1 and TRBJ2-1; tentatively, D is TRBD2 (5 bases). V was cut by 5 bases and J by 3 bases, with 8 bases left in between. CDR3 length: 12 amino acids. The germline gives CDR1 SQVTM, CDR2 ANQGSEA. CDR3 region: CSVSGYYNEQFF. DNA for the CDR3: TGCAGCGTTAGCGGATACTACAATGAGCAGTTCTTC.